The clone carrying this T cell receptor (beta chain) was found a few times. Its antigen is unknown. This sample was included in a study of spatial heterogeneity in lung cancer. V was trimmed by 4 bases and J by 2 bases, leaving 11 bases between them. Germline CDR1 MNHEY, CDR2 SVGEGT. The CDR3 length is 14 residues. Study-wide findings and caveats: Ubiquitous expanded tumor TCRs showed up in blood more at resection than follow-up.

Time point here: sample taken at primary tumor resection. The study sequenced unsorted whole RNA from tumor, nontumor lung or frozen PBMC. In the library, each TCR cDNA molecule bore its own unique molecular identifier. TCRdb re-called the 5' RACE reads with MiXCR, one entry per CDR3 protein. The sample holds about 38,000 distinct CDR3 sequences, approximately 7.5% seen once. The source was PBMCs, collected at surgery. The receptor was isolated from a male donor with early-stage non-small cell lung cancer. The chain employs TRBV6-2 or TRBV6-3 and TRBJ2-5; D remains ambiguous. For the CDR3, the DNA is TGTGCCAGCAGTTTAGGCGTTTATCAAGAGACCCAGTACTTC. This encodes CASSLGVYQETQYF.